This entry is about one T cell receptor (beta chain). Its antigen is not known. The sample is drawn from a study of cytomegalovirus exposure and HLA in healthy donors. At the level of the study: The 100 to 150 validation repertoires matched the 666 first-cohort repertoires in platform, a later analysis reported.

Study-wide results and caveats: In vitro assays verified that a few CMV-associated chains recognized CMV antigens specifically.

CDR3 size: 14 residues. Trimming took 4 bases from V and 4 from J; bases not matched to a gene: 4. Per the germline V gene, CDR1 is KGHSH and CDR2 is LQKENI. Method: immunoSEQ multiplex PCR; TCRdb's copy keeps in-frame clones and lacks some. The data show 120,000 or so clones, about 88% seen once. The chain combines TRBV18 with TRBJ1-1, with TRBD1 identical over 9 bases. Sequencing was performed on PBMCs. The receptor's source is a man aged 25 to 40 in good health and CMV-seronegative. The CDR3 DNA reads TGTGCCAGCTCACGGGACAGGGTAGGCACTGAAGCTTTCTTT. Translated, it gives CASSRDRVGTEAFF.